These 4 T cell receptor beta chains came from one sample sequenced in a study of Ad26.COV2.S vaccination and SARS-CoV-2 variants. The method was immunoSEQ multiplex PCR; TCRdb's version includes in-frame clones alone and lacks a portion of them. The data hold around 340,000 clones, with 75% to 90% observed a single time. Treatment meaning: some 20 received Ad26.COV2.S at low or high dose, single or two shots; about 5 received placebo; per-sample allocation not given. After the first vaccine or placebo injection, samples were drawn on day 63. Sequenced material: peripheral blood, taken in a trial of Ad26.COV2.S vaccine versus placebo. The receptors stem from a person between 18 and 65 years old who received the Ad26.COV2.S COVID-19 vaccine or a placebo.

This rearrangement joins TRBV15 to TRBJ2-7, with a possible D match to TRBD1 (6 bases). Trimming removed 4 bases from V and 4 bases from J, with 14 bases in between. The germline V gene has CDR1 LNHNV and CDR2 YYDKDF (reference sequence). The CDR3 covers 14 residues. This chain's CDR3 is CATSKELGGYEQYF. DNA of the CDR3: TGTGCCACCAGCAAGGAACTAGGGGGATACGAGCAGTACTTC.

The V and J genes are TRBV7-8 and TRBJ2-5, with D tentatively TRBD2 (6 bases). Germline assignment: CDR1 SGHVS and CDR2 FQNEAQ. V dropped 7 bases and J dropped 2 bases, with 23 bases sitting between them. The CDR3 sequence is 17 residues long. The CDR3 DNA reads TGTGCCAGCAAAATCGGCAGGGACTCAAGGACACAAGAGACCCAGTACTTC. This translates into CASKIGRDSRTQETQYF.

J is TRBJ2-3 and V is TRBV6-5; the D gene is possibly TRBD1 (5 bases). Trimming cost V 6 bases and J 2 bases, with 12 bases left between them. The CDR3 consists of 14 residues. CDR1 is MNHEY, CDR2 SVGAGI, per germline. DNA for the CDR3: TGTGCCAGCAGAGTGGTAGGGGTCACAGATACGCAGTATTTT. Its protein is CASRVVGVTDTQYF.

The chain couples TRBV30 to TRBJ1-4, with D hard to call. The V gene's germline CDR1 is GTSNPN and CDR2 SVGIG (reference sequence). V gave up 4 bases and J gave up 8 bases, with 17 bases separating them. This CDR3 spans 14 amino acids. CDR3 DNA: TGTGCCTGGAAATACAGCGGCGTATGGGAAAAACTGTTTTTT. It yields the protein CAWKYSGVWEKLFF.